What follows is one T cell receptor beta chain and its context. What it recognizes is unknown. The data derive from a study of somatic mutations in cytotoxic T cells in rheumatoid arthritis. Using immunoSEQ multiplex PCR, the repertoire was profiled, and TCRdb retains in-frame clones only, with some absent. This sample has under 9,500 clones, with 80% to 90% found just once. V trimming: 2 bases; J trimming: 5 bases; junction bases outside the gene matches: 7. Germline V lookup: CDR1 SGHKS, CDR2 YYEKEE (reference sequence). The CDR3 extends over 15 amino acids. Whole-study results and caveats: Antigenic targets recognized by the expanded CD8+ clones remained undetermined.

The sequence derives from a woman in her seventies with rheumatoid arthritis. Sequencing was performed on CD8+ T cells sorted from blood. The chain has TRBV5-5 and TRBJ2-1; 7 nucleotides match TRBD1. The CDR3 here is CASSFTQGMNNEQFF. The CDR3 DNA reads as TGTGCCAGCAGCTTCACACAGGGGATGAACAATGAGCAGTTCTTC.